The 32 T cell receptor beta chains listed next were all sequenced from one sample in a study of shared clonotypes between healthy human individuals. The repertoire was sequenced with immunoSEQ multiplex PCR; TCRdb's copy has only in-frame clones and lacks some. The sample lists about 710,000 clones, over 55% occurring once. Material: memory CD4+ T cells sorted from blood. The subset denotes: CD45RA-negative fraction. Source of these receptors: a woman aged 25-40 years in good health.

The genes are TRBV5-1 and TRBJ2-2; tentative D call: TRBD2 (6 bases). Trimming stripped 0 bases from V and 4 bases from J, with 13 bases between. Germline values: CDR1 SGHRS, CDR2 YFSETQ. The CDR3 is made up of 16 amino acids. This chain's CDR3 is CASSLDPGSPTGELFF. The CDR3 coding sequence is TGCGCCAGCAGCTTGGATCCCGGGAGCCCCACCGGGGAGCTGTTTTTT.

In its sample, this clone was seen once. V and J are TRBV6-1 and TRBJ1-3, with D possibly TRBD1 on 5 matching bases. V lost 6 bases and J lost 4, with 10 bases in between. Germline values: CDR1 MNHNS, CDR2 SASEGT. This CDR3 has 13 residues. The CDR3 nucleotides are TGTGCCAGCAGACCCGACAGAGGAAACACCATATATTTT. As protein: CASRPDRGNTIYF.

V gene TRBV5-1 combines with J gene TRBJ2-2; 9 nucleotides line up with TRBD1. The V segment lost 5 bases and the J segment 1 base; nucleotides outside the gene matches: 6. CDR1 SGHRS and CDR2 YFSETQ come from the germline V gene. The CDR3 has 16 residues. The CDR3 DNA sequence: TGCGCCAGCAGTTCGTGGACAGGGGAGAACACCGGGGAGCTGTTTTTT. This sequence encodes CASSSWTGENTGELFF.

V gene TRBV6-4 combines with J gene TRBJ2-1; D could derive from TRBD1 or TRBD2 (6 bases each). Germline values: CDR1 MRHNA, CDR2 SNTAGT. The CDR3 is 12 amino acids. Trimming removed 2 bases at V and 10 bases at J, with 9 bases between. CDR3 protein: CASSDEGGEQFF. The DNA for the CDR3 is TGTGCCAGCAGTGACGAGGGGGGAGAGCAGTTCTTC.

The chain has TRBV27 and TRBJ1-4; unclear D gene. The CDR3 spans 15 residues. With 4 bases removed from V and 5 bases from J, the gap between germline ends came to 14 bases. Germline CDR1 and CDR2: MNHEY and SMNVEV (reference sequence). CDR3 sequence: CASSSDLTVNEKLFF. The CDR3 DNA reads as TGTGCCAGCAGTTCGGACCTAACGGTGAATGAAAAACTGTTTTTT.

The gene calls are TRBV18 and TRBJ2-3; tentative D call: TRBD2 (5 bases). The CDR3 length is 15 residues. V shed 2 bases and J shed 4 bases, with 13 bases lying between them. CDR1 is KGHSH and CDR2 is LQKENI in the germline V gene. CDR3 region: CASSPADSEADTQYF. CDR3 sequence (DNA): TGTGCCAGCTCACCAGCGGACTCGGAGGCAGATACGCAGTATTTT.

V is TRBV7-9 and J is TRBJ1-5; 10 nucleotides agree with TRBD1. Germline CDR1 and CDR2: SEHNR and FQNEAQ (reference sequence). The CDR3 is 15 amino acids. V shed 0 bases and J 5 bases; nucleotides not matched to a gene: 1. The DNA for the CDR3 is TGTGCCAGCAGCTTAGCGGGACAGGGGTATCAGCCCCAGCATTTT. It codes for CASSLAGQGYQPQHF.

This chain joins TRBV28 and TRBJ2-7, with 7 bases fitting TRBD2. Germline V CDR1 and CDR2: MDHEN, SYDVKM. The V gene end was trimmed by 3 bases and the J gene end by 9 bases; junction bases not matched to a gene: 8. The CDR3 length is 13 residues. The CDR3 DNA follows: TGTGCCAGCAGTTTTTCGGGAGGTTCCGTGCAGTACTTC. It is translated as CASSFSGGSVQYF.

The chain is built from TRBV7-2 and TRBJ2-3, with 13 bases identical to TRBD2. CDR1 SGHTA and CDR2 FQGNSA come from the germline V gene. This CDR3 is 17 amino acids long. V gave up 2 bases and J gave up 6 bases; unmatched junction bases: 8. The CDR3 bases are TGTGCCAGCAGCTTAACGATAGGGACTAGCGGGACGGATACGCAGTATTTT. Residues: CASSLTIGTSGTDTQYF.

This clone was counted between two and nine times. This rearrangement joins TRBV18 to TRBJ2-7; 9 bases are a match to TRBD2. CDR1 is KGHSH, CDR2 LQKENI, per germline. V trimming: 0 bases; J trimming: 3 bases; junction bases outside the gene matches: 0. There are 14 residues in the CDR3. The CDR3 is CASSPPAGGYEQYF. DNA for the CDR3: TGTGCCAGCTCACCACCAGCGGGGGGCTACGAGCAGTACTTC.

The chain has TRBV5-1 and TRBJ2-1, with 7 bases lining up with TRBD1. J was trimmed by 4 bases and V by 3 bases; bases with no gene match: 7. CDR1 and CDR2 from the germline V gene are SGHRS and YFSETQ. The length of the CDR3 is 15 residues. The CDR3, as DNA: TGCGCCAGCAGCTCGGACAGGACTTCATACAATGAGCAGTTCTTC. This codes for CASSSDRTSYNEQFF.

Written as DNA, the CDR3 is TGTGCCAGCAGGTCCACAGGGCCCACTGAAGCTTTCTTT. It specifies CASRSTGPTEAFF. The V and J genes are TRBV7-9 and TRBJ1-1; possible D gene TRBD1, 6 bases. Germline V CDR1 and CDR2: SEHNR, FQNEAQ (reference sequence). The CDR3 spans 13 residues. V lost 6 bases and J lost 4, with 12 bases in between.

The genes are TRBV5-6 and TRBJ1-4; D might be TRBD1 (6 bases). The CDR3 contains 16 residues. Germline V gives CDR1 SGHDT, CDR2 YYEEEE. The V end lost 4 bases, the J end lost 3 bases, and 16 bases lay between the germline ends. This CDR3 reads CASSRRRTAPNEKLFF. The CDR3 bases are TGTGCCAGCAGCCGTCGGCGGACAGCGCCTAATGAAAAACTGTTTTTT.

This clone showed up just once. The chain links TRBV30 to TRBJ2-5; 9 bases match TRBD1. The CDR3 has 14 amino acids. Germline CDR1 reads GTSNPN; CDR2 reads SVGIG (reference sequence). V shed 3 bases and J 3 bases; nucleotides not matched to a gene: 5. The CDR3 sequence is CAWRPGQGKETQYF. The DNA for the CDR3 is TGTGCCTGGAGGCCGGGACAGGGAAAAGAGACCCAGTACTTC.

This clone has only one observation. V is TRBV27 and J is TRBJ2-5; D perhaps matches TRBD2 (6 bases). Germline V lookup: CDR1 MNHEY, CDR2 SMNVEV (reference sequence). The CDR3 is 15 amino acids. Trimming took off 7 bases at V and 3 bases at J, with 18 bases between the two ends. This chain's CDR3 is CASTSTKGLKETQYF. CDR3 bases: TGTGCCAGCACTTCGACCAAGGGACTGAAAGAGACCCAGTACTTC.

This clone was recorded many times. The V call is TRBV9, the J call TRBJ2-2; D remains ambiguous. This CDR3 contains 13 residues. Trimming took off 1 base at V and 5 bases at J, with 6 bases between the two ends. CDR1 is SGDLS and CDR2 is YYNGEE in the germline V gene. Written as DNA, the CDR3 is TGTGCCAGCAGCGTAATTAGTACCGGGGAGCTGTTTTTT. Protein sequence: CASSVISTGELFF. Variable domain in full (rest from reference TRBV9 and TRBJ2-2): DSGVTQTPKHLITATGQRVTLRCSPRSGDLSVYWYQQSLDQGLQFLIQYYNGEERAKGNILERFSAQQFPDLHSELNLSSLELGDSALYFCASSVISTGELFFGEGSRLTVL.

This clone occurred a few times. The chain recombines TRBV6-1 with TRBJ2-7; possibly TRBD1 or TRBD2 for D (6 bases each). The CDR3 is 14 amino acids. Trimming removed 6 bases from V and 3 bases from J, with 15 bases in between. The V gene's germline CDR1 is MNHNS and CDR2 SASEGT. CDR3 protein: CASRDLGGIYEQYF. The CDR3 nucleotides are TGTGCCAGCAGGGATTTAGGGGGGATCTACGAGCAGTACTTC.

V gene TRBV6-4 combines with J gene TRBJ1-5, with unresolved D. Trimming removed 8 bases from V and 0 bases from J, with 11 bases in between. This CDR3 region has 14 residues. Germline CDR1 MRHNA, CDR2 SNTAGT. CDR3 DNA: TGTGCCAGCGCTGGTCGATCTAGCAATCAGCCCCAGCATTTT. Translated: CASAGRSSNQPQHF.

With respect to this clone: A much larger clone differs from this one at a single base, so this may be a read error. The CDR3 sequence: CASSLLATSSYEQYF. The CDR3, as DNA: TGTGCCAGCTCACTACTTGCGACTAGTTCCTACGAGCAGTACTTC. This chain links TRBV18 with TRBJ2-7; possible D gene TRBD2, 6 bases. Trimming cost V 4 bases and J 1 base, with 14 bases left between them. The CDR3 runs to 15 residues. Germline V gene data show CDR1 as KGHSH and CDR2 as LQKENI.

The chain is built from TRBV5-4 and TRBJ2-4; 10 bases align to TRBD1. Germline V gene data show CDR1 as SGHNT and CDR2 as YYREEE (reference sequence). The CDR3 length is 17 residues. V was clipped by 4 bases and J by 0 bases; unmatched bases: 7. CDR3 nucleotide sequence: TGTGCCAGCAGCCCCTGGACAGGGGGACCAGCCAAAAACATTCAGTACTTC. The encoded protein is CASSPWTGGPAKNIQYF. Drawing the rest from reference TRBV5-4 and TRBJ2-4, the complete variable domain is ETGVTQSPTHLIKTRGQQVTLRCSSQSGHNTVSWYQQALGQGPQFIFQYYREEENGRGNFPPRFSGLQFPNYSSELNVNALELDDSALYLCASSPWTGGPAKNIQYFGAGTRLSVL.

Worth noting for this clone: Being one base from a much bigger clone, this may be a read error. This chain links TRBV6-6 with TRBJ2-7; D ambiguous. Germline CDR1 is MNHNY and CDR2 is SVGAGI (reference sequence). The CDR3 has 12 residues. V was trimmed by 5 bases and J by 0 bases, leaving 5 bases between them. This CDR3 reads CASSGNSYEQYF. DNA of the CDR3: TGTGCCAGCAGTGGGAACTCCTACGAGCAGTACTTC.

The chain combines TRBV5-1 with TRBJ2-1; D remains ambiguous. The CDR3 is made up of 14 amino acids. Trimming shortened V by 0 bases and J by 5 bases, and 9 bases separated the two germline ends. Per the germline V gene, CDR1 is SGHRS and CDR2 is YFSETQ. In DNA form, the CDR3 reads TGCGCCAGCAGCTTGGGTCCGACAAACAATGAGCAGTTCTTC. Translation gives CASSLGPTNNEQFF.

The genes are TRBV18 and TRBJ2-7; no clear D gene. Germline V lookup: CDR1 KGHSH, CDR2 LQKENI. Trimming left V 1 base short and J 2 bases short, with 6 bases between. The CDR3 consists of 13 residues. The CDR3 loop is CASSPRPTYEQYF. In DNA form, the CDR3 reads TGTGCCAGCTCACCACGACCCACCTACGAGCAGTACTTC.

With regard to this clone: The same CDR3 also results from other DNA sequences found in this sample. The V and J genes are TRBV7-2 and TRBJ1-2, with 7 bases fitting TRBD1. Germline CDR1 and CDR2: SGHTA and FQGNSA. Trimming took 1 base from V and 8 from J; bases not matched to a gene: 4. The CDR3 is 13 residues long. DNA for the CDR3: TGTGCCAGCAGCTTAGGACAGGGTTACGGCTACACCTTC. Amino acid sequence: CASSLGQGYGYTF.

The J gene is TRBJ1-1, the V gene TRBV29-1; tentatively, D is TRBD1 (6 bases). V lost 3 bases and J lost 1, with 9 bases in between. This CDR3 has 13 amino acids. Germline values: CDR1 SQVTM, CDR2 ANQGSEA. The CDR3 coding sequence is TGCAGCGTTGAGACACAGGGGAACACTGAAGCTTTCTTT. Translating gives CSVETQGNTEAFF.

This chain joins TRBV11-2 and TRBJ1-1; TRBD1 agrees at 7 bases. With 2 bases clipped from V and 6 bases from J, the junction kept 6 bases outside the gene matches. The CDR3 consists of 14 residues. Germline V CDR1 and CDR2: SGHAT, FQNNGV. CDR3 coding DNA: TGTGCCAGCAGCTTACCCCGACAGGGATCTGAAGCTTTCTTT. Its protein is CASSLPRQGSEAFF.

The genes are TRBV5-4 and TRBJ1-2, with TRBD1 matching 7 bases. There are 12 residues in the CDR3. The germline V gene has CDR1 SGHNT and CDR2 YYREEE (reference sequence). After removal of 2 bases from V and 13 bases from J, the junction contained 8 bases not matched to a gene. Written as DNA, the CDR3 is TGTGCCAGCAGCTTAGATACAGGGGAGCGCACCTTC. Translating gives CASSLDTGERTF.

The chain employs TRBV6-6 and TRBJ1-5, with 9 bases matching TRBD1. Germline CDR1 and CDR2: MNHNY and SVGAGI (reference sequence). The CDR3 is 16 amino acids. Losses at the gene ends were 0 bases for V and 7 bases for J; bases not matched to a gene: 7. CDR3: CASSYSGGQGRQPQHF. The DNA of the CDR3 is TGTGCCAGCAGTTACTCCGGGGGACAGGGCCGGCAGCCCCAGCATTTT.

The chain joins TRBV7-9 to TRBJ2-1; no firm D call. The CDR3 runs 12 residues. Trimming pared 0 bases from V and 7 bases from J, leaving 4 bases between. Germline V gives CDR1 SEHNR, CDR2 FQNEAQ (reference sequence). The CDR3 loop is CASSLALNEQFF. The CDR3 bases are TGTGCCAGCAGCTTAGCGCTTAATGAGCAGTTCTTC.

V and J are TRBV5-8 and TRBJ2-5, with D tentatively TRBD2 (6 bases). This CDR3 has 15 amino acids. Germline values: CDR1 SGHTS, CDR2 YDEGEE. The V gene lost 0 bases and the J gene lost 5 bases, with 14 bases spanning the gap. This CDR3 is CASSLGGVDGETQYF. The DNA for the CDR3 is TGTGCCAGCAGCTTGGGGGGGGTTGACGGTGAGACCCAGTACTTC.

This clone appeared once. The chain has TRBV11-3 and TRBJ1-4; D call uncertain. CDR3 length: 15 amino acids. CDR1 is SGHNT and CDR2 is YENEEA in the germline V gene. V lost 6 bases and J 6 bases, leaving 17 bases between the germline ends. CDR3 sequence reads: CASSFLRATDEKLFF. CDR3 DNA: TGTGCCAGCAGTTTCTTGCGGGCTACGGATGAAAAACTGTTTTTT.

For this clone: The sample contains more than one DNA sequence encoding this CDR3. The chain is built from TRBV4-1 and TRBJ2-3, with a possible D match to TRBD1 (8 bases). Germline lookup yields CDR1 MGHRA and CDR2 YSYEKL. The V end was cut by 3 bases, the J end by 1 base, with 14 bases between. The CDR3 has 16 residues. Here the CDR3 DNA reads TGCGCCAGCAGCCAGGGGGGGGGACAGGGCACAGATACGCAGTATTTT. It encodes CASSQGGGQGTDTQYF.